This T cell receptor beta chain appears in the sequencing data of a study of OX40 agonist ivuxolimab in advanced cancers. Regarding the study in general: Ivuxolimab was an agonistic, fully human IgG2 monoclonal antibody directed against OX40 (CD134), a costimulatory receptor. Intravenous ivuxolimab was administered to patients every 2 weeks at six dose levels: 0.01, 0.1, 0.3, 1.5, 3 and 10 mg/kg. Among the approximately 54 dose-escalation patients, 19 had hepatocellular carcinoma, around 15 melanoma, 9 renal cell carcinoma and 9 head and neck cancer. The dose-escalation cohort was roughly 83% male with a mean age of approximately 60 years, ranging from about 23 to 85. Prior anti-PD-1, anti-PD-L1 or anti-CTLA-4 therapy was permitted, and 40% of dose-escalation patients had received checkpoint inhibitors. Three dose-escalation patients achieved partial responses, one with hepatocellular carcinoma and two with cutaneous melanoma. Peripheral TCRbeta sequencing was intended to test whether TCR sequence diversity was altered and clonal T-cell expansion was caused by ivuxolimab. The paper covers the monotherapy dose-escalation part of the phase I ivuxolimab trial, which included N ≈ 50 patients.

The trial excluded patients who had a history of autoimmune disease or who were on systemic immunosuppression. Peripheral blood for TCR sequencing was collected from all dose cohorts at baseline, on cycle 4 day 1, and on cycle 7 day 1. The samples were taken from a phase I, first-in-human, multicenter, open-label dose-escalation trial of ivuxolimab. Adults with locally advanced or metastatic melanoma, renal cell, hepatocellular, or head and neck squamous cell carcinoma were enrolled in the trial. Before TCR sequencing, CD4+ T cells and CD8+ T cells from peripheral blood were sorted into separate populations. Inclusive of the bounding cysteine and phenylalanine, the CDR3 is 16 residues long. The only DNA kept is the CDR3, 48 bases in frame from the first base. The junction carries 15 bases between V and J, which are trimmed by 2 bases and 4 bases respectively. Via the germline V gene, CDR1 is MNHNS and CDR2 SASEGT.

Genomic DNA was extracted from sorted cells for sequencing of the TCRbeta CDR3 region. The immunoSEQ Assay was used to sequence the TCRbeta CDR3 regions. TCRdb holds this immuneACCESS table with in-frame rearrangements only. Some clones are missing; in checked studies, unresolved V genes explain under half, and the rest has no known cause. The table for this sample lists about 60,000 clones; approximately 93% of them were counted only once. The ten largest clones represent 15% to 20% of the sample. Summary of the overall study and its limitations: On average, CD8+ T cells showed more expanded clones than CD4+ T cells after ivuxolimab. At doses of 0.1 to 3.0 mg/kg, clonal expansion of both CD4+ and CD8+ T cells in blood was seen between baseline and week 6. The antigen specificity of the peripheral T cells that underwent clonal expansion was not determined. Partial responders in the 0.1-3.0 mg/kg groups had among the lowest normalized peripheral clonal expansion, especially among CD8+ T cells. Low levels of normalized T-cell clonal expansion were also seen in some nonresponding patients.

Comment on this clone: The specificity of this receptor is unknown. No base-level quality is on record; no much larger clone is a single base apart.

The clonotype originates from an adult with an advanced solid tumor such as melanoma, head and neck, liver or kidney cancer. The chain joins TRBV6-1 to TRBJ2-1; the D call could be TRBD1 or TRBD2, with each sharing 5 bases. Sequenced here: CD4+ or CD8+ T cells sorted from blood, sampled in a trial of the OX40 agonist ivuxolimab. The DNA is as follows: TGTGCCAGCAGTGAACCAGGGAGCTCCTGGTACAATGAGCAGTTCTTC. Protein translation: CASSEPGSSWYNEQFF.